The next 17 T cell receptor beta chains were all read from a single sample in a study of blood T cell repertoires in COVID-19. The method was immunoSEQ multiplex PCR; TCRdb's version includes in-frame clones alone and lacks a portion of them. The sample shows 50,000 or so clones, roughly 90% of them seen only once. Sequencing was done on a sample of peripheral blood. These receptors all come from a human donor with active COVID-19. The donor label of this sample is uncertain.

The chain has TRBV19 and TRBJ1-2; 8 bases are shared with TRBD1. The CDR3 loop spans 16 amino acids. The V segment lost 5 bases and the J segment 4 bases; nucleotides outside the gene matches: 12. Per germline, CDR1 LNHDA and CDR2 SQIVND (reference sequence). CDR3 amino acids: CASSSRTGRMGYGYTF. The CDR3, as DNA: TGTGCCAGTAGTTCCAGGACAGGGAGGATGGGCTATGGCTACACCTTC.

This clone has only one observation. The gene calls are TRBV5-1 and TRBJ2-1, with D perhaps matching TRBD2 (6 bases). This CDR3 has 16 residues. The germline V gene has CDR1 SGHRS and CDR2 YFSETQ. V was shortened by 4 bases and J by 2 bases, with 16 bases between the two germline ends. The CDR3 is CASSPGQGGTYNEQFF. Here the CDR3 DNA reads TGCGCCAGCAGCCCCGGACAAGGAGGGACCTACAATGAGCAGTTCTTC.

The chain couples TRBV9 to TRBJ1-2, with D maybe TRBD1 (5 bases). V gave up 2 bases and J gave up 8 bases, with 13 bases separating them. There are 13 residues in the CDR3. CDR1 SGDLS and CDR2 YYNGEE come from the germline V gene. CDR3 bases: TGTGCCAGCAGCGTCGGCAGGGTGAGCGGCTACACCTTC. This codes for CASSVGRVSGYTF.

This clone was detected a few times. This chain links TRBV23-1 with TRBJ2-7; 7 nucleotides line up with TRBD1. TRBV23-1 is placed among ORFs of uncertain function. Unmatched junction bases numbered 6, after V lost 3 bases and J lost 1 base. The CDR3 loop spans 15 amino acids. CDR3 DNA sequence: TGCGCCAGCAGTCAGCAGGACAGGACTTCCTACGAGCAGTACTTC. Encoded protein: CASSQQDRTSYEQYF.

The chain has TRBV7-8 and TRBJ2-1; D possibly corresponds to TRBD1 (6 bases). The V gene's germline CDR1 is SGHVS and CDR2 FQNEAQ. The ends were cut back, 5 bases at V and 6 bases at J, with 11 bases in the middle. The CDR3 sequence is 13 residues long. CDR3 sequence reads: CASSQGQTNEQFF. Here the CDR3 DNA reads TGTGCCAGCAGCCAGGGACAAACCAATGAGCAGTTCTTC.

The sample holds one count of this clone. The V gene is TRBV10-2, the J gene TRBJ2-7; the D gene is possibly TRBD2 (7 bases). The V end lost 4 bases, the J end lost 6 bases, and 10 bases lay between the germline ends. Germline CDR1 is WSHSY and CDR2 is SAAADI. There are 12 residues in the CDR3. In DNA, the CDR3 is TGCGCCAGCAGTGCCGGGGGGCTCGAGCAGTACTTC. This translates into CASSAGGLEQYF.

This clone came up once. The V call is TRBV27, the J call TRBJ2-3; D not resolved. Trimming took 5 bases from V and 1 from J, leaving 13 bases between them. CDR1 is MNHEY and CDR2 is SMNVEV in the germline V gene (reference sequence). This CDR3 is 15 amino acids long. The CDR3 nucleotides are TGTGCCAGCAGTCCCTCCGAGATGGGCACAGATACGCAGTATTTT. As protein: CASSPSEMGTDTQYF.

The rearrangement uses TRBV2 and TRBJ2-1, with TRBD1 matching over 9 bases. Germline V lookup: CDR1 SNHLY, CDR2 FYNNEI. There are 14 residues in the CDR3. The trim removed 3 bases at V and 6 bases at J, leaving 3 bases unmatched. The CDR3 DNA follows: TGTGCCAGCAGTGAGTACAGGGGGCTCAATGAGCAGTTCTTC. It is translated as CASSEYRGLNEQFF.

The CDR3 loop is CSVYFWVGRPSGGDTQYF. CDR3 coding DNA: TGCAGCGTTTATTTTTGGGTGGGGCGGCCTAGCGGGGGAGATACGCAGTATTTT. J is TRBJ2-3 and V is TRBV29-1; 10 bases map to TRBD2. The V segment lost 5 bases and the J segment 5 bases; nucleotides outside the gene matches: 19. Per germline, CDR1 SQVTM and CDR2 ANQGSEA. The CDR3 runs to 18 residues.

This rearrangement joins TRBV6-5 to TRBJ2-5; maybe TRBD1 (6 bases). V was trimmed by 6 bases and J by 5 bases, leaving 16 bases between them. The CDR3 has 14 residues. Germline-derived CDR1 and CDR2 are MNHEY and SVGAGI. The CDR3 reads CASSRGTIEETQYF. The CDR3 region has the DNA TGTGCCAGCAGCCGTGGGACAATCGAGGAGACCCAGTACTTC.

This clone is termed medium-sized. Here the CDR3 DNA reads TGTGCCAGCAGCCCAGGGGACACCTCCTACGAGCAGTACTTC. It specifies CASSPGDTSYEQYF. The V and J genes are TRBV9 and TRBJ2-7; possible D gene TRBD1, 6 bases. Germline lookup yields CDR1 SGDLS and CDR2 YYNGEE. CDR3 size: 14 residues. Trimming cost V 4 bases and J 0 bases, with 11 bases left between them.

J is TRBJ2-3 and V is TRBV7-2, with TRBD2 matching over 8 bases. Germline CDR1 reads SGHTA; CDR2 reads FQGNSA. J gave up 2 bases and V 5 bases, and 9 bases lay outside the gene matches. The CDR3 length is 16 residues. The CDR3 bases are TGTGCCAGCAGCCCGGCAGGACTAGCAGCCACAGATACGCAGTATTTT. It specifies CASSPAGLAATDTQYF.

This clone has more than one count but fewer than ten. CDR3 sequence reads: CASRSGAISEKLFF. In DNA, the CDR3 is TGTGCCAGCAGGTCAGGGGCGATTAGTGAAAAACTGTTTTTT. The chain couples TRBV6-5 to TRBJ1-4; D is possibly TRBD1 (6 bases). Trimming pared 6 bases from V and 7 bases from J, leaving 15 bases between. The CDR3 is 14 residues long. Per the germline V gene, CDR1 is MNHEY and CDR2 is SVGAGI.

This clone was picked up one time. The chain employs TRBV1 and TRBJ2-7; the table's D call, TRBD2, was not checked against the DNA. TRBV1 is an annotated pseudogene. This CDR3 has 19 residues. For the CDR3, the DNA is TGCACCAGCAGCCAAGATCGGCGTCCCGGGCGGGGGGCCCACTACGAGCAGTACGTC. The encoded protein is CTSSQDRRPGRGAHYEQYV.

Details on this clone: The sample has other DNA sequences that encode this CDR3 too. The CDR3 DNA follows: TGTGCCAGCAGCTTATCCGGCGGGAGTACAGATACGCAGTATTTT. This translates into CASSLSGGSTDTQYF. The rearrangement joins TRBV7-3 to TRBJ2-3; TRBD2 agrees at 7 bases. The length of the CDR3 is 15 residues. Germline-derived CDR1 and CDR2 are SGHTA and FQGTGA. V lost 2 bases and J lost 3; bases outside the gene matches: 5.

This chain uses TRBV7-2 with TRBJ2-3, with 7 bases lining up with TRBD1. Germline assignment: CDR1 SGHTA and CDR2 FQGNSA. The CDR3 has 15 amino acids. The junction had 8 bases not matched to a gene; V was cut back by 8 bases and J by 0 bases. CDR3 residues: CASPRGQLSTDTQYF. The CDR3 DNA is TGTGCCAGCCCCCGGGGACAGCTCAGCACAGATACGCAGTATTTT.

This clone showed up just once. The rearrangement uses TRBV7-6 and TRBJ2-7, with 8 nucleotides matching TRBD1. V gave up 3 bases and J gave up 2 bases; unmatched junction bases: 0. Germline V gene data show CDR1 as SGHVS and CDR2 as FNYEAQ. The CDR3 consists of 13 residues. CDR3 region: CASSLDRAYEQYF. CDR3 in DNA: TGTGCCAGCAGCTTGGACAGGGCCTACGAGCAGTACTTC.